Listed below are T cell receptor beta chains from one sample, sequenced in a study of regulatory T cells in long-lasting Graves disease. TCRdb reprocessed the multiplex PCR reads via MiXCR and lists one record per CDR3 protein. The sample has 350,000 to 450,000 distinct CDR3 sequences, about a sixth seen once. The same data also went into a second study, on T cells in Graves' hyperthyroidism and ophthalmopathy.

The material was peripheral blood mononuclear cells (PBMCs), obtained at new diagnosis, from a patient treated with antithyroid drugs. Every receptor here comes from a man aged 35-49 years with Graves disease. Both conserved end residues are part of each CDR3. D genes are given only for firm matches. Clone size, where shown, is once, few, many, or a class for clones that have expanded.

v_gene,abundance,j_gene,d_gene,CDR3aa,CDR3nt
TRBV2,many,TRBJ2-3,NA,CASRVGGTFTDTQYF,TGTGCCAGCAGGGTTGGCGGAACCTTCACAGATACGCAGTATTTT
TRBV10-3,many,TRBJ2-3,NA,CAISDGDKSTDTQYF,TGTGCCATCAGTGACGGGGATAAGAGCACAGATACGCAGTATTTT
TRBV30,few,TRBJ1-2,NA,CAWSRVTVSGYTF,TGTGCCTGGAGCCGGGTAACAGTGAGTGGCTACACCTTC
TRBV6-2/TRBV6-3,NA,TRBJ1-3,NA,CASSSYYSASGNTIYF,TGTGCCAGCAGTTCCTACTACAGCGCTTCTGGAAACACCATATATTTT
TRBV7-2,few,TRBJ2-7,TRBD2,CASSLGSGGREQYF,TGTGCCAGCAGCTTAGGCTCGGGGGGTCGCGAGCAGTACTTC
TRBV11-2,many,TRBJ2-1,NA,CASSLAPLLQSNNEQFF,TGTGCCAGCAGCTTAGCCCCCCTCCTGCAGTCAAACAATGAGCAGTTCTTC
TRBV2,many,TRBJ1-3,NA,CASSAGRNTIYF,TGTGCCAGCAGCGCAGGGCGAAACACCATATATTTT
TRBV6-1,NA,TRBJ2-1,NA,CASSPWEASEQFF,TGTGCCAGCAGCCCCTGGGAGGCCTCGGAGCAGTTCTTC
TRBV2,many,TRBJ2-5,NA,CASNAGRETQYF,TGTGCCAGCAACGCAGGACGAGAGACCCAGTACTTC
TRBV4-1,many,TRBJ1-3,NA,CASSQLFSGRRSGNTIYF,TGCGCCAGCAGCCAACTTTTTTCTGGGCGCCGCTCTGGAAACACCATATATTTT